Sequencing of this T cell receptor (beta chain) was carried out in a study of cytomegalovirus exposure and HLA in healthy donors. Points on this clone: Antigen: not known.

PCR was performed using 60 Vbeta and 13 Jbeta primers. Some clones are missing from TCRdb's copy, which holds only in-frame ones; the method was immunoSEQ multiplex PCR. The sample lists under 150,000 clones; about 80% were seen once. Study-wide results and limits: Being productive about 90% or about 30% of the time was typical of most TCR beta V segments in an earlier analysis. Specificity of a few CMV-associated chains for CMV antigens was verified in vitro.

The CDR3 has 13 amino acids. Material: PBMCs. The chain joins TRBV21-1 to TRBJ2-5; TRBD2 was called by the table and not checked on the DNA. TRBV21-1 is a pseudogene locus. The receptor was derived from a boy younger than 10 in good health and CMV-seronegative. CDR3 sequence (DNA): TGTGCCAGCAGCCTGGAGGGGCGAGAGACCCAGTACTTC. It yields the protein CASSLEGRETQYF.